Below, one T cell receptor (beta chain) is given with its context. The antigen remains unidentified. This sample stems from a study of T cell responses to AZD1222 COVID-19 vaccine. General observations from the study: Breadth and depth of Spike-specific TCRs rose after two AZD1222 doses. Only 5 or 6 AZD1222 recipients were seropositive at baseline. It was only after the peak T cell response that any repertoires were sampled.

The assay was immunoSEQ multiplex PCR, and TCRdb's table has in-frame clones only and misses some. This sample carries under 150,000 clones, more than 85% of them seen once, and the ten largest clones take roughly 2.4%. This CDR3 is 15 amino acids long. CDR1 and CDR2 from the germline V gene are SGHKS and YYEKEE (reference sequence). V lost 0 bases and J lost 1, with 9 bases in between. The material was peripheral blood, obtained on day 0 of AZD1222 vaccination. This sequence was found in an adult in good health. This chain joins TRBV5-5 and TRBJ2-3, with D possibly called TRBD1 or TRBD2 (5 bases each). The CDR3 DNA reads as TGTGCCAGCAGCTTGGACGGGACCCGCACAGATACGCAGTATTTT. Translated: CASSLDGTRTDTQYF.